This T cell receptor (beta chain) is from a study of blood T cells in healthy people across ages. Per germline, CDR1 MNHEY and CDR2 SMNVEV (reference sequence). Deletions cut 5 bases from V and 3 bases from J, with 14 bases between. This CDR3 region has 15 residues. Primers used in a second PCR of about 7 to 12 cycles were a sample-barcoded 5' primer and a J-beta primer mix. TCRdb reanalysed the 5' RACE reads using MiXCR and keeps one entry per CDR3 protein. The data show around 1,000,000 distinct CDR3 sequences, around two fifths seen once. There were healthy Caucasian individuals from Russia, aged 6 to 90, serving as donors. Each sample yielded at least 5 micrograms of PBMC total RNA. This clonotype has ten or more counts.

Sequenced material: blood. The gene calls are TRBV27 and TRBJ2-1, with D uncertain. This clonotype was sampled from a man aged 18 to 35 in good health. CDR3 amino acids: CASSRTPPGYNEQFF. CDR3 coding DNA: TGTGCCAGCAGTCGGACCCCCCCCGGCTACAATGAGCAGTTCTTC.